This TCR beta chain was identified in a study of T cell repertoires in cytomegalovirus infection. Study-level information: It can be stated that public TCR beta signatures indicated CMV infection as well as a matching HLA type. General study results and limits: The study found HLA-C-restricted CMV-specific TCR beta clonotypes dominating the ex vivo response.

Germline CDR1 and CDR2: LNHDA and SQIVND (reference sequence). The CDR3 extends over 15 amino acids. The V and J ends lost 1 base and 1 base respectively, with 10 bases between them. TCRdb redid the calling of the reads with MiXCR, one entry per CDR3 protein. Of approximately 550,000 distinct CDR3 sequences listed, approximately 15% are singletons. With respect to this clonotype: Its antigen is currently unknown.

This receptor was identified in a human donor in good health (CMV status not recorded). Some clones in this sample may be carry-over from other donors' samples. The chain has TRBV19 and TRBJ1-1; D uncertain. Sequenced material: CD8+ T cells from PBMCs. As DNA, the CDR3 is TGTGCCAGTAGTATAGTTGAGGGTGGGAACACTGAAGCTTTCTTT. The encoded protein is CASSIVEGGNTEAFF.